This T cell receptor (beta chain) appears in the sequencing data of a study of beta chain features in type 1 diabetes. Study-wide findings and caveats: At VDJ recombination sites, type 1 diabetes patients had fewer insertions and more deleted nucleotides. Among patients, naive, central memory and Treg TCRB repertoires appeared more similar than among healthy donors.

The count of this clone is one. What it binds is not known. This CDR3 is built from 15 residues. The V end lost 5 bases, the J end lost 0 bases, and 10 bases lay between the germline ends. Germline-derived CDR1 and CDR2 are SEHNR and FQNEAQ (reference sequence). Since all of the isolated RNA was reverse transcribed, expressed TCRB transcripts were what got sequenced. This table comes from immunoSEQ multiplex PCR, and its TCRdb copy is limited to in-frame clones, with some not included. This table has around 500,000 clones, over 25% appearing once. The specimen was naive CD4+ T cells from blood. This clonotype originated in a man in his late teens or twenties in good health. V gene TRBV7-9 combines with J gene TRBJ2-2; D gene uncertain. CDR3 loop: CASSLPEANTGELFF. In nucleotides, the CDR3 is TGTGCCAGCAGCCTACCCGAGGCGAACACCGGGGAGCTGTTTTTT.